These 25 T cell receptor beta chains came from one sample sequenced in a study of blood T cells in healthy people across ages. A sample-barcoded 5' primer and a J-beta primer mix were used in a second PCR of roughly 6 to 12 cycles. TCRdb itself ran the 5' RACE reads through MiXCR, one entry per CDR3 protein. The repertoire holds fewer than 950,000 distinct CDR3 sequences, with around half as singletons. The specimen was blood. Every receptor here comes from a man of 80 years or more in good health.

The genes are TRBV7-2 and TRBJ1-5, with a tentative D call TRBD1 (6 bases). V shed 3 bases and J shed 0 bases, with 12 bases lying between them. CDR3 length equals 16 residues. CDR1 is SGHTA, CDR2 FQGNSA, per germline. Here the CDR3 reads CASSLRTGHSNQPQHF. CDR3 coding DNA: TGTGCCAGCAGCTTGAGGACGGGACATAGCAATCAGCCCCAGCATTTT.

Ten or more counts support this clonotype. This chain connects TRBV12-5 to TRBJ1-1, with unresolved D. Germline-derived CDR1 and CDR2 are LGHNT and FRNRAP. V was shortened by 0 bases and J by 5 bases, with 10 bases between the two germline ends. The CDR3 has 14 residues. CDR3 nucleotide sequence: TGTGCTAGTGGTTTGGTATGGCCAACGACTGAAGCTTTCTTT. It translates to CASGLVWPTTEAFF.

The chain employs TRBV7-3 and TRBJ2-5; D may be TRBD2 (5 bases). Trimming removed 5 bases at V and 1 base at J, with 5 bases between. CDR1 and CDR2 (germline): SGHTA, FQGTGA. There are 12 residues in the CDR3. CDR3 loop: CASSTSQETQYF. The CDR3 region has the DNA TGTGCCAGCAGCACTAGCCAAGAGACCCAGTACTTC.

The rearrangement links TRBV11-2 to TRBJ1-1; D remains unclear. Germline CDR1 SGHAT, CDR2 FQNNGV. V was cut by 4 bases and J by 10 bases, with 4 bases left in between. The CDR3 loop spans 9 amino acids. The CDR3 nucleotides read TGTGCCAGCAGCTACCCAGCTTTCTTT. Residues: CASSYPAFF.

The chain recombines TRBV11-2 with TRBJ2-7, with 9 bases matching TRBD2. V lost 5 bases and J lost 1; bases outside the gene matches: 9. The CDR3 loop spans 16 amino acids. From germline, CDR1 is SGHAT and CDR2 FQNNGV. CDR3 loop: CASSPRLTSGSYEQYF. The CDR3 DNA is TGTGCCAGCAGCCCACGGCTGACTAGCGGATCCTACGAGCAGTACTTC.

The chain combines TRBV24-1 with TRBJ1-2; D uncertain. This CDR3 has 13 residues. CDR1 KGHDR and CDR2 SFDVKD come from the germline V gene. Trimming left V 4 bases short and J 3 bases short, with 8 bases between. The CDR3 here is CATSDPDDYGYTF. The CDR3 nucleotides read TGTGCCACCAGTGACCCGGACGACTATGGCTACACCTTC.

In DNA form, the CDR3 reads TGTGCCTGGGGACAGGCCTACGAGCAGTACTTC. It is translated as CAWGQAYEQYF. The chain couples TRBV30 to TRBJ2-7, with 7 bases that match TRBD1. The junction had 0 bases not matched to a gene; V was cut back by 5 bases and J by 2 bases. CDR1 and CDR2 from the germline V gene are GTSNPN and SVGIG (reference sequence). The CDR3 is 11 amino acids.

This clonotype was found a few times. The V and J genes are TRBV5-1 and TRBJ2-4; 10 bases line up with TRBD2. V shed 0 bases, J shed 7 bases, and the junction held 19 bases outside the gene matches. The CDR3 is made up of 20 amino acids. From germline, CDR1 is SGHRS and CDR2 YFSETQ. The CDR3 nucleotides read TGCGCCAGCAGCTTGGGAAGGGGACTAGCGTCCGAGTGGAAAGGGAACATTCAGTACTTC. It yields the protein CASSLGRGLASEWKGNIQYF.

This clonotype was counted a few times. V is TRBV28 and J is TRBJ2-5; possibly TRBD1 for D (6 bases). In germline, CDR1 is MDHEN, CDR2 SYDVKM. The length of the CDR3 is 14 residues. The V and J ends lost 8 bases and 3 bases respectively, with 16 bases between them. This chain's CDR3 is CASQTGRSKETQYF. The CDR3 DNA follows: TGTGCCAGCCAAACAGGGCGGAGTAAAGAGACCCAGTACTTC.

This clonotype was detected ten times or more. The chain joins TRBV12-3 or TRBV12-4 to TRBJ2-1, with TRBD2 matching 7 bases. Trimming cost V 5 bases and J 4 bases; bases outside gene matches: 11. This CDR3 has 16 residues. CDR3 in DNA: TGTGCCAGCAGTCTAGGTCCTAGCGGACTGTACAATGAGCAGTTCTTC. It yields the protein CASSLGPSGLYNEQFF.

The gene calls are TRBV4-2 and TRBJ2-1; D gene uncertain. The germline CDR1 and CDR2 sequences are LGHNA and YNFKEQ. Deletions cut 0 bases from V and 0 bases from J, with 12 bases between. The CDR3 consists of 17 residues. CDR3 DNA: TGTGCCAGCAGCCAAGATGGTGGCAAGAGCTCCTACAATGAGCAGTTCTTC. Its translation: CASSQDGGKSSYNEQFF.

J is TRBJ2-5 and V is TRBV3-1; D remains unclear. The better agreement between TRBJ2-7 and the DNA end casts doubt on the J call. CDR1 LGHDT and CDR2 YNNKEL come from the germline V gene (reference sequence). CDR3 length: 13 amino acids. Here the CDR3 DNA reads TGTGCCAGCAGCCCGAAAAGACACGGCGAGCAGTACTTC. It is translated as CASSPKRHGEQYF.

The chain couples TRBV20-1 to TRBJ2-1; D gene ambiguous. From germline, CDR1 is DFQATT and CDR2 SNEGSKA (reference sequence). The CDR3 has 12 amino acids. With 6 bases removed from V and 4 bases from J, the gap between germline ends came to 10 bases. The CDR3: CSAPDEYNEQFF. The CDR3 nucleotides are TGCAGTGCCCCGGACGAGTACAATGAGCAGTTCTTC.

This clonotype turned up a few times. The V and J genes are TRBV20-1 and TRBJ2-3; TRBD2 matches 8 bases. V lost 0 bases to trimming and J lost 14 bases; unmatched junction nucleotides: 13. Germline CDR1 is DFQATT and CDR2 is SNEGSKA (reference sequence). The CDR3 totals 14 residues. The CDR3 DNA reads as TGCAGTGCTAGAGATTCCCCCGCGGGGGGATACGCGTATTTT. Residues: CSARDSPAGGYAYF.

This clonotype is a singleton in its sample. The chain recombines TRBV6-2 or TRBV6-3 with TRBJ2-4, with TRBD2 identical over 10 bases. The tail of the sequence fits TRBJ2-7 better, so the J call may be wrong. Germline CDR1 MNHEY, CDR2 SVGEGT. The CDR3 loop spans 14 amino acids. The CDR3 spells CASRTTSGRYEQYF. The CDR3 bases are TGTGCCAGCAGAACGACTAGCGGGCGGTACGAGCAGTACTTC.

The CDR3: CASSQGSGAPYEQFF. The CDR3 nucleotides are TGTGCCAGCAGCCAAGGGAGCGGGGCCCCCTACGAGCAGTTCTTC. The rearrangement links TRBV4-2 to TRBJ2-1, with TRBD2 identical over 7 bases. The J segment lost 10 bases and the V segment lost 1 base, leaving 10 bases of the junction unmatched. This CDR3 is built from 15 residues. CDR1 is LGHNA, CDR2 YNFKEQ, per germline.

This clonotype appeared a few times. V gene TRBV3-1 combines with J gene TRBJ2-7; D uncertain. CDR1 is LGHDT and CDR2 is YNNKEL in the germline V gene (reference sequence). The CDR3 runs to 14 residues. Trimming shortened V by 0 bases and J by 5 bases, and 11 bases separated the two germline ends. The CDR3 coding sequence is TGTGCCAGCAGCCAAGATCTAGTAGCCCACGAGCAGTACTTC. This gives the protein CASSQDLVAHEQYF.

This chain uses TRBV9 with TRBJ2-2, with 9 bases fitting TRBD1. Germline trimming cut 1 base from V and 7 bases from J; bases unmatched to any gene: 5. Germline CDR1 reads SGDLS; CDR2 reads YYNGEE. The CDR3 covers 15 residues. CDR3 coding DNA: TGTGCCAGCAGCGTATCAGGGACAGGGAACGGGGAGCTGTTTTTT. It specifies CASSVSGTGNGELFF.

Worth noting for this clonotype: One end of the junction is discordant with germline, which a read error may explain. The chain uses TRBV28 and TRBJ2-7; no clear D gene. CDR3 size: 12 residues. The germline V gene has CDR1 MDHEN and CDR2 SYDVKM. The chain's CDR3 is CATATSSCEQYF. For the CDR3, the DNA is TGTGCCACTGCGACCTCCTCCTGCGAGCAGTACTTC.

The chain couples TRBV20-1 to TRBJ1-2; unclear D gene. The CDR3 runs to 12 residues. The V gene's germline CDR1 is DFQATT and CDR2 SNEGSKA (reference sequence). The germline V and J ends were trimmed by 7 bases and 4 bases, with 13 bases remaining between them. CDR3 DNA: TGCAGTGAGGAGACTACCGGCTATGGCTACACCTTC. As protein: CSEETTGYGYTF.

This clonotype was counted a few times. The chain joins TRBV4-2 to TRBJ1-1; D not resolved. This CDR3 contains 16 residues. The V end lost 5 bases, the J end lost 5 bases, and 21 bases lay between the germline ends. Germline CDR1 and CDR2: LGHNA and YNFKEQ. The CDR3 sequence: CASSNRVSGVETEAFF. The CDR3, as DNA: TGTGCCAGCAGCAACCGAGTGTCAGGTGTGGAAACTGAAGCTTTCTTT.

This clonotype was recorded only once. The chain combines TRBV2 with TRBJ2-5; D is possibly TRBD1 or TRBD2 (5 bases each). The J call may be in error: the DNA end matches TRBJ2-7 better. CDR1 is SNHLY and CDR2 is FYNNEI in the germline V gene. The CDR3 totals 13 residues. The CDR3 sequence is CASGFGGTCEQYF. The CDR3 DNA reads as TGTGCCAGCGGGTTTGGGGGAACCTGCGAGCAGTACTTC.

The chain combines TRBV7-6 with TRBJ2-1; 8 positions agree with TRBD2. The J call is in doubt because the DNA end fits TRBJ2-7 better. Germline V gives CDR1 SGHVS, CDR2 FNYEAQ. This CDR3 region has 14 residues. CDR3 residues: CASSLGTRADEQYF. CDR3 bases: TGTGCCAGCAGCTTGGGGACTAGGGCTGACGAGCAGTACTTC.

J is TRBJ1-1 and V is TRBV20-1, with TRBD1 identical over 8 bases. CDR3 length: 13 amino acids. With 6 bases clipped from V and 2 bases from J, the junction kept 5 bases outside the gene matches. Germline assignment: CDR1 DFQATT and CDR2 SNEGSKA (reference sequence). CDR3 protein: CSAEGQANTEAFF. The CDR3 DNA is TGCAGTGCCGAGGGACAGGCAAACACTGAAGCTTTCTTT.

The chain recombines TRBV5-1 with TRBJ2-1; D not resolved. V was cut by 5 bases and J by 5 bases, with 5 bases left in between. From germline, CDR1 is SGHRS and CDR2 YFSETQ. This CDR3 is 11 amino acids long. The CDR3 protein is CASRSDNEQFF. The CDR3 bases are TGCGCCAGCAGGAGCGACAATGAGCAGTTCTTC.